The source of this T cell receptor beta chain is a study of identical twins. Findings and limits, study-wide: Instead of following the same donors, the conclusions were based on cross-sectional statistical analysis. In beta out-of-frame sequences, the excess sharing between twins was weaker. Out-of-frame TCR alpha sharing observed in monozygotic twins exceeded model estimates.

A universal primer site was incorporated via template switching, and the cDNA contained unique molecular identifiers. From the 5' RACE reads, TCRdb called clonotypes with MiXCR, one entry per CDR3 protein. The sample has more than 1.5 million distinct CDR3 sequences; less than 35% are singletons. A remark on this clonotype: Its antigen is unknown.

The CDR3 runs to 15 residues. V gave up 0 bases and J gave up 11 bases, with 19 bases separating them. Germline values: CDR1 SGHAT, CDR2 FQNNGV. Sequencing used cord blood. The source of this sequence is a newborn girl in good health. The chain joins TRBV11-2 to TRBJ2-5; possibly TRBD2 for D (6 bases). CDR3 sequence (DNA): TGTGCCAGCAGCTTAGATCTCCAGGGACTCTACGGGCAGTACTTC. It is translated as CASSLDLQGLYGQYF. The full variable domain, with the rest looked up from reference TRBV11-2 and TRBJ2-5, is EAGVAQSPRYKIIEKRQSVAFWCNPISGHATLYWYQQILGQGPKLLIQFQNNGVVDDSQLPKDRFSAERLKGVDSTLKIQPAKLEDSAVYLCASSLDLQGLYGQYFGPGTRLLVL.